Listed below are T cell receptor beta chains from one sample, sequenced in a study of T cells in tuberculosis. Measured with immunoSEQ multiplex PCR; TCRdb has only the in-frame clones, and not every one. The sample contains around 29,000 clones, approximately 95% of which appear only once. The sequenced sample consisted of PBMCs. These TCRs come from a donor under 30 with latent tuberculosis or without tuberculosis infection. Both conserved end residues are part of each CDR3. D genes are given only for firm matches. Clone size is not always given. Where it is, it says once, few, many or a class for expanded clones.

CDR3 protein,CDR3 DNA,J gene,V gene,clone size,D gene
CASSPSLAGGVYNEQFF,TGCGCCAGCAGCCCCTCTCTCGCGGGGGGGGTCTACAATGAGCAGTTCTTC,TRBJ2-1,TRBV4-3,.,TRBD2
CASSSGVQYEQYF,TGCGCCAGCAGCAGCGGGGTTCAGTACGAGCAGTACTTC,TRBJ2-7,TRBV4-3,few,TRBD2
CASSPGQGVSYEQYF,TGCGCCAGCAGCCCTGGACAGGGGGTCTCCTACGAGCAGTACTTC,TRBJ2-7,TRBV5-1,few,TRBD1
CASSLRQYTGELFF,TGTGCCAGCAGCTTAAGACAGTACACCGGGGAGCTGTTTTTT,TRBJ2-2,TRBV11-2,.,.
CASSKCGLGTRETQYF,TGTGCCAGCAGCAAATGCGGACTAGGGACTAGAGAGACCCAGTACTTC,TRBJ2-5,TRBV21-1,.,.
CASSLGLAGGRFTGELFF,TGTGCCAGCAGCTTGGGACTAGCGGGAGGGCGGTTCACCGGGGAGCTGTTTTTT,TRBJ2-2,TRBV11-2,.,TRBD2
CASSVRDRGYNEQFF,TGTGCCAGCAGCGTTCGGGACAGGGGCTACAATGAGCAGTTCTTC,TRBJ2-1,TRBV9,.,TRBD1
CAHQINSGNTIYF,TGTGCCCACCAGATCAACTCTGGAAACACCATATATTTT,TRBJ1-3,TRBV30,.,.
CSVATGRNTDTQYF,TGCAGCGTCGCCACGGGGAGAAACACAGATACGCAGTATTTT,TRBJ2-3,TRBV29-1,.,.
CASNRGGLTDTQYF,TGTGCCAGTAATCGGGGGGGCCTTACAGATACGCAGTATTTT,TRBJ2-3,TRBV19,.,TRBD2
CASSYGGVTYEQYF,TGTGCCAGCAGTTACGGCGGAGTTACCTACGAGCAGTACTTC,TRBJ2-7,TRBV6-6,once,.
CASSFRTGGNNEKLFF,TGCGCCAGCAGCTTCAGGACAGGGGGAAATAATGAAAAACTGTTTTTT,TRBJ1-4,TRBV5-1,.,TRBD1
CASSDTSSGQETQYF,TGTGCCAGCAGTGACACCTCTAGCGGACAAGAGACCCAGTACTTC,TRBJ2-5,TRBV6-1,.,TRBD2
CASSPDWRGGRWEQYF,TGTGCCAGCAGCCCAGACTGGCGCGGGGGCCGGTGGGAGCAGTACTTC,TRBJ2-7,TRBV9,.,.
CASSDGGGEDGYTF,TGCGCCAGCAGCGATGGGGGAGGGGAGGATGGCTACACCTTC,TRBJ1-2,TRBV5-1,.,.
CASSQSPHPNTEAFF,TGCGCCAGCAGCCAGTCGCCACACCCGAACACTGAAGCTTTCTTT,TRBJ1-1,TRBV4-1,once,.
CASSSRDTTEAFF,TGTGCCAGCTCATCCAGGGATACCACTGAAGCTTTCTTT,TRBJ1-1,TRBV18,.,.
CASSKGTGGMNTEAFF,TGTGCCAGCAGCAAAGGGACAGGGGGCATGAACACTGAAGCTTTCTTT,TRBJ1-1,TRBV21-1,.,.
CASGGASNTGELFF,TGTGCCAGCGGGGGGGCTTCGAACACCGGGGAGCTGTTTTTT,TRBJ2-2,TRBV11-2,.,.
CASSPYLAGGYEQYF,TGTGCCAGCAGCCCCTACCTAGCGGGAGGTTACGAGCAGTACTTC,TRBJ2-7,TRBV13,.,TRBD2
CASSIRGRVYGYTF,TGTGCCAGTAGTATCAGGGGGCGCGTGTATGGCTACACCTTC,TRBJ1-2,TRBV19,.,TRBD1
CAISEMQGQGEKLFF,TGTGCCATCAGTGAGATGCAGGGACAGGGTGAAAAACTGTTTTTT,TRBJ1-4,TRBV10-3,.,TRBD1
CASSTEAFSEGHF,TGTGCCAGCTCAACCGAGGCTTTCTCCGAAGGACACTTT,TRBJ1-4,TRBV18,.,.
CASSLGLGLLKKKETQYF,TGCGCCAGCAGCTTGGGTCTGGGACTACTGAAAAAGAAAGAGACCCAGTACTTC,TRBJ2-5,TRBV5-1,.,TRBD2
CAWSVERTWEQYF,TGTGCCTGGAGTGTCGAGAGAACGTGGGAGCAGTACTTC,TRBJ2-7,TRBV30,.,.
CASSPWTSGRASYEQYF,TGCGCCAGCAGCCCCTGGACTAGCGGGAGGGCGAGCTACGAGCAGTACTTC,TRBJ2-7,TRBV5-1,.,TRBD2
CASSALQGAEKLFF,TGTGCCAGCAGCGCCCTTCAGGGCGCTGAAAAACTGTTTTTT,TRBJ1-4,TRBV28,.,.
CAWSVWTGETSPLHF,TGTGCCTGGAGTGTTTGGACAGGGGAAACTTCACCCCTCCACTTT,TRBJ1-6,TRBV30,.,TRBD1
CATSRVPSVRGYEQYF,TGTGCCACCAGCAGAGTCCCGTCCGTCAGGGGCTACGAGCAGTACTTC,TRBJ2-7,TRBV15,.,.
CASSANRDGELFF,TGTGCCAGCAGCGCCAACAGGGACGGGGAGCTGTTTTTT,TRBJ2-2,TRBV6-6,.,.
CASSPPIRWEQYF,TGTGCCAGCTCACCACCGATTCGGTGGGAGCAGTACTTC,TRBJ2-7,TRBV18,once,.
CASSTGLAGANEQFF,TGTGCCAGCAGTACGGGACTAGCGGGAGCCAATGAGCAGTTCTTC,TRBJ2-1,TRBV2,.,TRBD2
CASSQTGGAYEQYF,TGTGCCAGCAGCCAGACAGGGGGCGCCTACGAGCAGTACTTC,TRBJ2-7,TRBV4-2,.,TRBD1
CATSLQGTYGYTF,TGTGCCACCAGCCTTCAGGGAACCTATGGCTACACCTTC,TRBJ1-2,TRBV15,.,.
CSARRQGAFF,TGCAGTGCTAGAAGGCAGGGGGCTTTCTTT,TRBJ1-1,TRBV20-1,.,.
CASNAGDTGELFF,TGTGCCAGCAATGCAGGCGACACCGGGGAGCTGTTTTTT,TRBJ2-2,TRBV9,.,.
CASSYQGLGNYGYTF,TGTGCCAGCAGTTATCAGGGTTTAGGGAACTATGGCTACACCTTC,TRBJ1-2,TRBV6-5,.,.
CASRSLRKGAYEQYF,TGTGCCAGCAGGTCCCTAAGGAAGGGAGCCTACGAGCAGTACTTC,TRBJ2-7,TRBV27,.,.
CASTPGGTFNSPLHF,TGTGCCAGTACTCCCGGGGGGACATTTAATTCACCCCTCCACTTT,TRBJ1-6,TRBV19,.,.
CASSLNRGLGLGYTF,TGTGCCAGCAGTCTTAACAGGGGGCTTGGTCTTGGCTACACCTTC,TRBJ1-2,TRBV27,.,TRBD1
CASSFSGRGTDTQYF,TGTGCCAGCAGTTTTTCCGGGAGAGGGACAGATACGCAGTATTTT,TRBJ2-3,TRBV6-5,.,.
CASSSNSEQFF,TGTGCCAGCAGCAGCAACAGTGAGCAGTTCTTC,TRBJ2-1,TRBV11-1,.,.
CASSETSSYQETQYF,TGTGCCAGCAGTGAAACTAGCAGTTACCAAGAGACCCAGTACTTC,TRBJ2-5,TRBV2,.,.
CASSLGGLMNTEAFF,TGTGCCAGCAGTTTGGGCGGGCTCATGAACACTGAAGCTTTCTTT,TRBJ1-1,TRBV27,.,.
CAWTRSSYSPYNEQFF,TGTGCCTGGACTAGATCCTCGTATAGCCCCTACAATGAGCAGTTCTTC,TRBJ2-1,TRBV30,.,.
CASSSDWGGLAFTDTQYF,TGTGCCAGCAGCTCTGACTGGGGGGGACTAGCATTCACAGATACGCAGTATTTT,TRBJ2-3,TRBV13,.,TRBD2
CASSYGTGGGYTF,TGTGCCAGCAGTTACGGGACAGGGGGTGGCTACACCTTC,TRBJ1-2,TRBV6-5,.,TRBD1
CASSPGLAGGPDEQFF,TGCGCCAGCAGTCCGGGACTAGCGGGAGGGCCTGATGAGCAGTTCTTC,TRBJ2-1,TRBV5-1,.,TRBD2
CASSFDRDNQPQHF,TGTGCCAGCAGTTTCGACAGGGACAATCAGCCCCAGCATTTT,TRBJ1-5,TRBV28,.,TRBD1
CASSLRGKWTEAFF,TGTGCCAGCAGCTTACGGGGGAAATGGACTGAAGCTTTCTTT,TRBJ1-1,TRBV11-1,.,.
CAWSASGGAQDTQYF,TGTGCCTGGAGTGCTAGCGGGGGGGCCCAAGATACGCAGTATTTT,TRBJ2-3,TRBV30,.,TRBD2
CASKGGLAGVEEQYF,TGTGCCAGCAAAGGAGGACTAGCGGGAGTAGAGGAGCAGTACTTC,TRBJ2-7,TRBV2,.,TRBD2
CASSQDGGGIYEQYF,TGCGCCAGCAGCCAAGACGGCGGGGGAATCTACGAGCAGTACTTC,TRBJ2-7,TRBV4-3,.,TRBD2